This TCR beta chain originates from a study of CXCR3-negative and CXCR3-positive naive CD8 T cells. Study background: Roughly 1.5 +/- 0.3 million TRB reads came from each library, giving around 140 million in total.

This CDR3 comprises 15 residues. The V gene's germline CDR1 is SNHLY and CDR2 FYNNEI. Study conclusions and caveats: Higher TRB CDR3 hydrophobicity marked CXCR3-positive naive cells relative to CXCR3-negative naive cells. Both naive subsets carried similar amounts of surface CD5, so TCR strength was inferred from TRB CDR3 properties. Researchers reported similar TRBV-TRBJ usage in naive CXCR3-negative and CXCR3-positive cells, though memory differed.

Carrying UMI labels, the TRB cDNA libraries were prepared through 5' RACE. TCRdb re-called the 5' RACE reads and shows each CDR3 protein once, DNA omitted. This repertoire includes tens of thousands of distinct CDR3 sequences. By phenotype, naive CD8+ T cells were CD45RO-CCR7+CD27+CD95-. As to this clonotype: Its antigen is not known.

Sequencing input: naive CXCR3+ CD8+ T cells from blood. Indicated subset: CD45RO-CCR7+CD27+CD95- naive CD8+ T cells expressing CXCR3 (TNR3+). The sequence was collected from a human donor in good health. Some clones in this sample may be carry-over from other donors' samples. The genes are TRBV2 and TRBJ2-4; the D call of TRBD2 rests on TCRdb alone, since no DNA is present to check it. The CDR3 sequence is CASSEWGGRAAIQYF.